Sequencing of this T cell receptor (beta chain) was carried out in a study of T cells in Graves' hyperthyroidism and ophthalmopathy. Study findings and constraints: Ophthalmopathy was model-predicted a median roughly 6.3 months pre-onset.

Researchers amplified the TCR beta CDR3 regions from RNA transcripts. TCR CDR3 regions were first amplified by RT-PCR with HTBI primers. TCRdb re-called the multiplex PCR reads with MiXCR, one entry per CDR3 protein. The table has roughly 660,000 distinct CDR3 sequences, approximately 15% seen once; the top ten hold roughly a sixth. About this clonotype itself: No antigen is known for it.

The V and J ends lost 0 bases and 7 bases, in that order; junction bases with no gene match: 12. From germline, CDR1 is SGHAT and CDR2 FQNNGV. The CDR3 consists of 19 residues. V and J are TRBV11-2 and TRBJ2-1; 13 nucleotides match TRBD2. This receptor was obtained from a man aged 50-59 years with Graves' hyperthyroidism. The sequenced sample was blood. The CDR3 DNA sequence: TGTGCCAGCAGCTTAGATACTAGCGGGAGGGCGTCTTCTAGGAATGAGCAGTTCTTC. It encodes CASSLDTSGRASSRNEQFF.